The TCR beta chain under discussion was sequenced for a study of T cells in Graves' hyperthyroidism and ophthalmopathy. Ophthalmopathy patients all had a Clinical Activity Score of at least 3, a NOSPECS grade of at least 4 and disease under 3 months old. TCR beta CDR3 regions were amplified from RNA transcripts. HTBI primers were the set used in a first-round RT-PCR of the TCR CDR3. TCRdb ran MiXCR on the multiplex PCR reads and lists one entry per CDR3 protein. This table has more than 500,000 distinct CDR3 sequences, roughly 14% appearing once. V was pared by 0 bases and J by 4 bases, with 3 bases of the junction left unmatched. Germline loops: CDR1 LGHDT, CDR2 YNNKEL (reference sequence). The CDR3 has 15 amino acids.

The sequenced material came from blood. V and J are TRBV3-1 and TRBJ1-5, with 7 bases fitting TRBD1. This receptor was identified in a woman aged 40 to 50 with Graves' ophthalmopathy. CDR3: CASSQDTTGNQPQHF. The CDR3 DNA follows: TGTGCCAGCAGCCAAGATACGACAGGGAATCAGCCCCAGCATTTT.